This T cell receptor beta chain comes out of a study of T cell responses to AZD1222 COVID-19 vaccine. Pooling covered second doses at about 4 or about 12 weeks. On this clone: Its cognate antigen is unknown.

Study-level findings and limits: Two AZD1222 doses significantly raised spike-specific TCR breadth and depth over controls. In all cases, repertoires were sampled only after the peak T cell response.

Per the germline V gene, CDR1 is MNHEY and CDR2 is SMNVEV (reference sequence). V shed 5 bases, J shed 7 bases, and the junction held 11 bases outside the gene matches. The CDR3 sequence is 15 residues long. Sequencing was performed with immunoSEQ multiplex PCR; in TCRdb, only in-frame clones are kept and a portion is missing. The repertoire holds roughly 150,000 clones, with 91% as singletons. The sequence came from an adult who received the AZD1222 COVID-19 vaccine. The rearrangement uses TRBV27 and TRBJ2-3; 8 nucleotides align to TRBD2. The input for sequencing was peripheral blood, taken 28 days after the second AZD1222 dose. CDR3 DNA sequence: TGTGCCAGCAGTCTTGTAGCGGGGAAGCCCTATACGCAGTATTTT. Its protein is CASSLVAGKPYTQYF.